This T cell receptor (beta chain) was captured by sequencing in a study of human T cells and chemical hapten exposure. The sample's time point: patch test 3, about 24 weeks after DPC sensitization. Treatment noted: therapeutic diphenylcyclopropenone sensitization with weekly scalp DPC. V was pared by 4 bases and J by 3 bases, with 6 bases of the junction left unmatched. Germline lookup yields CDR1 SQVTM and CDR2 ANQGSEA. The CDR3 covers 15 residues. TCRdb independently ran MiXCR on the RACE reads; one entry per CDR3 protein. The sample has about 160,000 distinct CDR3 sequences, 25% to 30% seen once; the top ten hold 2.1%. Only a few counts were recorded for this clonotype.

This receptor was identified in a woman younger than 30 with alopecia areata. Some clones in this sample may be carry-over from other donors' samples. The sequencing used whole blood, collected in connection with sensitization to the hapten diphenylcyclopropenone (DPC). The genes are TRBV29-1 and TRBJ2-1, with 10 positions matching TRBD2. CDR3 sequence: CSVVASGGFYNEQFF. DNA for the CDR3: TGCAGCGTTGTGGCTAGCGGGGGTTTCTACAATGAGCAGTTCTTC.